This T cell receptor (beta chain) appears in the sequencing data of a study of cytomegalovirus exposure and HLA in healthy donors. As for the study in general: An earlier analysis identified 117 million unique TCR beta sequences in about 200 million T cells. Researchers found that around 80% of 350 to 500 genotyped donors fell within the Caucasian-associated ancestry cluster. Overall study results and limits: In a later analysis, around 18,000 TCR beta sequences were associated with HLA alleles at 0.05 false discovery rate.

Researchers ran the PCR with 60 Vbeta and 13 Jbeta primers. TCRdb keeps only in-frame clones here, not all; method: immunoSEQ multiplex PCR. Of 45,000 to 65,000 clones listed, 77% are singletons. This CDR3 is built from 14 residues. The germline V and J ends were trimmed by 5 bases and 4 bases, with 14 bases remaining between them. CDR1 is MDHEN, CDR2 SYDVKM, per germline. A note on this clone: Antigen unknown.

Sequenced material: PBMCs. The V and J genes are TRBV28 and TRBJ1-1, with D unclear. The sequence derives from a woman in her thirties or forties in good health and CMV-seropositive. This chain's CDR3 is CASSLGSTGTEAFF. The DNA of the CDR3 is TGTGCCAGCAGTCTAGGGAGTACGGGCACTGAAGCTTTCTTT.